Included here is one T cell receptor beta chain sequence, with context. Assay: immunoSEQ multiplex PCR; the TCRdb copy retains only in-frame clones and omits some. The sample records 300,000 or so clones, about nine tenths being singletons. Germline lookup yields CDR1 MGHDK and CDR2 SYGVNS. The length of the CDR3 is 16 residues. J gave up 7 bases and V 2 bases, and 6 bases lay outside the gene matches. The data derive from a study of blood T cell repertoires in COVID-19. This chain uses TRBV25-1 with TRBJ1-6; TRBD1 matches at 9 bases. The clonotype was recovered from a woman in her 40s with acute or convalescent COVID-19. What was sequenced was peripheral blood. CDR3 region: CASSESKGQGNSPLHF. Here the CDR3 DNA reads TGTGCCAGCAGTGAAAGTAAGGGACAGGGAAATTCACCCCTCCACTTT.